This TCR beta chain comes out of a study of a mutant IDH1 vaccine in newly diagnosed glioma (dated by TCRdb to about 2021). A note on the overall study: Vaccination began 4-6 weeks after radiotherapy alone, or alongside temozolomide cycles in the chemotherapy-containing groups. Of the roughly 30 treated patients, around 62% were male and about 40% were female, and a mean age of roughly 41 years was recorded. Before enrollment, patients had received standard therapy of radiotherapy alone, temozolomide alone, or radiochemotherapy with temozolomide; most received the combination. The week-35 safety follow-up was designated visit V12, and the week-47 end of study was designated visit V13. Peripheral blood was drawn at six visits: V03 (baseline), V05, V07, V10, V12 and V13. For exploratory analyses, 25 to 30 treated patients had longitudinal TCRB deep sequencing done wherever samples were available. The paper's findings and limits, for the study overall: Pseudoprogression seemed to be unrelated to changes in the top peripheral T cell clonotypes found by TCRB sequencing. PBMC samples for TCRB deep sequencing were selected based on availability. It was noted by the authors that analyses of patient blood samples could not be reproduced owing to sample limitations. Immune responses induced by the vaccine were seen in 90% to 95% of patients across multiple MHC alleles.

Receptor libraries were prepared by the immunoSEQ multiplex PCR assay. Rearranged TCR beta chain sequences were amplified using the hsTCRB Kit according to the manufacturer's protocol. Sequencing of TCRB libraries was carried out on an Illumina MiSeq. The authors processed their data as follows. The proprietary platform of the kit vendor was used for demultiplexing, trimming and gene mapping. Here the immuneACCESS table is served through TCRdb, limited to in-frame sequences with V and J called. Missing clones are a known gap in these copies; in checked studies unresolved V genes cover under half, and the rest lacks a known reason. That table is the source of V, J and clone size, and D and trimming were worked out from the DNA. The sample data list approximately 33,000 clones, and roughly four fifths of these were observed just once. Jointly, the top ten make up 8.9% of the sample. With respect to this clone: Its antigen target is currently unknown. Per-base quality was not reported, and no clone a single base away is much larger than it.

This specimen's time point label, per the study, means: week 47, end of study. A 20-mer mutant IDH1 peptide at 300 micrograms in Montanide made up each vaccine dose, which was injected subcutaneously together with topical imiquimod. Patients received eight vaccinations in weeks 1, 3, 5, 7, 11, 15, 19 and 23, corresponding to visits V03 through V10. All donors had newly diagnosed IDH1-mutant astrocytomas of WHO grade 3 or 4 that showed loss of nuclear ATRX. The samples were drawn from NOA16, a multicentre, single-arm, open-label phase I trial in Germany that tested a mutant IDH1 peptide vaccine in humans for the first time. The DNeasy Blood and Tissue Kit was used to extract genomic DNA from EDTA blood for TCRB sequencing. The sequence derives from a man aged 40-49 years with glioma. The sequencing here drew on PBMCs, taken from a glioma patient whose treatment included an IDH1 peptide vaccine.

The CDR3 loop reads CASSPGTGGQPQHF. The DNA reads TGTGCCAGCAGCCCTGGGACAGGAGGTCAGCCCCAGCATTTT. In this chain, TRBV28 is recombined with TRBJ1-5; a stretch of 8 junction bases matches TRBD1. The germline V gene encodes CDR1 MDHEN and CDR2 SYDVKM. Including cysteine and phenylalanine, the CDR3 has 14 amino acids. CDR3 DNA is the only sequence kept; it has 42 bases, read in frame from the first base. The V end gives up 6 bases and the J end 6 bases, leaving 7 bases in the junction not matched to a gene. The full variable domain, completed from the reference TRBV28 and TRBJ1-5 proteins outside the CDR3, reads DVKVTQSSRYLVKRTGEKVFLECVQDMDHENMFWYRQDPGLGLRLIYFSYDVKMKEKGDIPEGYSVSREKKERFSLILESASTNQTSMYLCASSPGTGGQPQHFGDGTRLSIL.